Listed below are T cell receptor beta chains from one sample, sequenced in a study of blood T cells in healthy people across ages. MiXCR, run by TCRdb on the 5' RACE reads, gives a single entry per CDR3 protein. Among over 1,300,000 distinct CDR3 sequences listed, approximately 60% were seen once. Sequencing was done on a sample of blood. Every receptor here comes from a man between 18 and 35 years old in good health. CDR3s include the opening cysteine and the closing phenylalanine or tryptophan. The order of the fields is V gene, D gene, clone size, J gene, CDR3 protein, CDR3 DNA. A D gene is named only where the DNA matches it firmly. Size is stated for part of the rows, as once, few or many counts, or as a class when the clone is expanded.

TRBV2,TRBD1,once,TRBJ1-2,CASSEGTGGLYGYTF,TGTGCCAGCAGTGAAGGGACAGGGGGCCTTTATGGCTACACCTTC
TRBV29-1,.,.,TRBJ1-1,CSATAGDHTEAFF,TGCAGCGCTACAGCAGGGGACCACACTGAAGCTTTCTTT
TRBV12-3/TRBV12-4,.,.,TRBJ2-4,CASSLDGGIQYF,TGTGCCAGCAGTTTAGATGGGGGGATTCAGTACTTC
TRBV20-1,TRBD2,.,TRBJ2-6,CSARSPAGGDGANVLTF,TGCAGTGCTAGAAGTCCGGCGGGAGGGGATGGGGCCAACGTCCTGACTTTC
TRBV5-6,TRBD1,.,TRBJ2-5,CASSAPHRGQETQYF,TGTGCCAGCAGCGCGCCACACAGGGGCCAAGAGACCCAGTACTTC
TRBV4-2,.,.,TRBJ2-1,CASSQVEGLNEQFF,TGTGCCAGCAGCCAAGTTGAGGGCCTCAATGAGCAGTTCTTC
TRBV20-1,TRBD2,.,TRBJ2-5,CSARSSLAVQETQYF,TGCAGTGCTCGCTCTTCACTAGCGGTCCAAGAGACCCAGTACTTC
TRBV6-6,.,.,TRBJ1-5,CASSYGGGGQPQHF,TGTGCCAGCAGTTACGGGGGGGGAGGTCAGCCCCAGCATTTT
TRBV6-6,.,.,TRBJ2-1,CASEQGNTNEQFF,TGTGCCAGCGAACAGGGCAACACGAATGAGCAGTTCTTC
TRBV12-3/TRBV12-4,TRBD1,.,TRBJ1-5,CASTTGGSLNQPQHF,TGTGCCAGCACAACAGGGGGCTCCCTCAATCAGCCCCAGCATTTT
TRBV5-1,.,.,TRBJ2-3,CASSLEWGGTDTQYF,TGCGCCAGCAGCTTGGAGTGGGGTGGCACAGATACGCAGTATTTT
TRBV20-1,TRBD1,.,TRBJ2-7,CRARSGGYEQYF,TGCAGGGCTAGGTCAGGGGGCTACGAGCAGTACTTC
TRBV4-1,TRBD2,.,TRBJ2-3,CASSPVAGGPGVTQYF,TGCGCCAGCAGCCCCGTAGCGGGGGGCCCGGGGGTTACGCAGTATTTT
TRBV20-1,TRBD1,.,TRBJ1-2,CSASEGALTYGYTF,TGCAGTGCTAGTGAGGGGGCGCTTACCTATGGCTACACCTTC
TRBV7-2,.,once,TRBJ2-3,CASTLWGSKADTQYF,TGTGCCAGCACCCTGTGGGGGAGTAAGGCAGATACGCAGTATTTT
TRBV20-1,.,.,TRBJ1-1,CSADFNSGTEAFF,TGCAGTGCTGATTTTAACAGCGGCACTGAAGCTTTCTTT
TRBV6-5,.,once,TRBJ1-6,CASGHGGSPLHF,TGTGCCAGCGGACATGGCGGATCACCCCTCCACTTT
TRBV7-9,TRBD2,.,TRBJ2-3,CASSFGGGITDTQYF,TGTGCCAGCAGCTTTGGCGGGGGTATCACAGATACGCAGTATTTT
TRBV4-1,.,few,TRBJ2-7,CASSRILPLNEQYF,TGCGCCAGCAGCCGGATTCTGCCCTTGAACGAGCAGTACTTC
TRBV10-3,TRBD1,.,TRBJ1-2,CAISAGGRQGDYGYTF,TGTGCCATCAGTGCGGGGGGGAGACAGGGGGACTATGGCTACACCTTC
TRBV5-6,.,few,TRBJ1-4,CASSWEANEKLFF,TGTGCCAGCAGCTGGGAGGCTAATGAAAAACTGTTTTTT
TRBV4-1,.,few,TRBJ2-7,CASSQEYGQGYEQYF,TGCGCCAGCAGCCAAGAGTACGGTCAGGGGTACGAGCAGTACTTC
TRBV20-1,TRBD2,.,TRBJ2-7,CSAVYAGGPSSYEQYF,TGCAGTGCCGTCTACGCGGGAGGGCCAAGCTCCTACGAGCAGTACTTC
TRBV4-3,.,.,TRBJ1-2,CASSQDWDGSYGYTF,TGCGCCAGCAGCCAAGATTGGGACGGTAGCTATGGCTACACCTTC
TRBV7-9,.,.,TRBJ2-7,CASSFTRNEQYF,TGTGCCAGCAGCTTTACAAGGAATGAGCAGTACTTC
TRBV6-5,.,.,TRBJ2-7,CATNTRQGSYEQYF,TGTGCCACTAACACCAGGCAAGGGTCCTACGAGCAGTACTTC
TRBV18,.,.,TRBJ1-2,CASSPSGQGTGYGYTF,TGTGCCAGCTCACCGTCTGGGCAGGGTACGGGCTATGGCTACACCTTC
TRBV12-3/TRBV12-4,.,.,TRBJ1-2,CASSTGKIYGYTF,TGTGCCAGCAGTACAGGGAAGATCTATGGCTACACCTTC
TRBV20-1,TRBD2,few,TRBJ2-7,CSCRGSEGYEQYF,TGCAGTTGCCGCGGGAGCGAAGGCTACGAGCAGTACTTC
TRBV10-3,.,.,TRBJ2-6,CAISEPTGSIAAGANVLTF,TGTGCCATCAGTGAGCCCACAGGGTCGATAGCAGCTGGGGCCAACGTCCTGACTTTC
TRBV7-2,.,.,TRBJ1-5,CASSFGGVNQPQHF,TGTGCCAGCAGCTTCGGAGGGGTTAATCAGCCCCAGCATTTT
TRBV7-6,TRBD1,many,TRBJ2-7,CASANGGQGGTYEQYF,TGTGCCAGCGCAAACGGCGGACAGGGAGGTACCTACGAGCAGTACTTC
TRBV15,.,.,TRBJ2-2,CATSRVGYTNTGELFF,TGTGCCACCAGCAGAGTCGGGTATACGAACACCGGGGAGCTGTTTTTT
TRBV29-1,TRBD1,few,TRBJ1-1,CSVEGKTGRQAFF,TGCAGCGTTGAAGGAAAGACAGGGCGACAAGCTTTCTTT
TRBV21-1,.,.,TRBJ2-7,CASSNSGTAVSHEQYF,TGTGCCAGCAGCAACTCAGGGACAGCGGTGAGCCACGAGCAGTACTTC
TRBV29-1,TRBD1,.,TRBJ2-7,CSVEETGITYEQYF,TGCAGCGTTGAAGAGACAGGGATTACCTACGAGCAGTACTTC
TRBV6-2/TRBV6-3,TRBD1,.,TRBJ1-1,CASSYGTGRNTEAFF,TGTGCCAGCAGTTACGGGACAGGGAGGAACACTGAAGCTTTCTTT
TRBV7-9,.,.,TRBJ2-5,CASSLKDSEEVETQYF,TGTGCCAGCAGCTTAAAAGACAGCGAAGAGGTTGAGACCCAGTACTTC
TRBV29-1,.,.,TRBJ1-1,CSVVGVSNTEAFF,TGCAGCGTTGTGGGGGTATCGAACACTGAAGCTTTCTTT
TRBV7-2,TRBD1,once,TRBJ1-5,CASSFSPGQGNQPQHF,TGTGCCAGCAGCTTTTCCCCCGGACAGGGCAATCAGCCCCAGCATTTT
TRBV7-2,TRBD2,.,TRBJ2-3,CASSLAGGGAIDTQYF,TGTGCCAGCAGCTTAGCTGGCGGGGGGGCAATAGATACGCAGTATTTT
TRBV11-2,.,few,TRBJ1-2,CASSHLGLSYGYTF,TGTGCCAGCAGCCATTTGGGGCTGAGCTATGGCTACACCTTC
TRBV18,.,.,TRBJ2-7,CASSPDGQLLYEQYF,TGTGCCAGCTCACCGGATGGGCAGCTCCTCTACGAGCAGTACTTC
TRBV10-3,TRBD1,.,TRBJ2-3,CAATGGSDTQYF,TGTGCCGCAACAGGGGGGTCAGATACGCAGTATTTT